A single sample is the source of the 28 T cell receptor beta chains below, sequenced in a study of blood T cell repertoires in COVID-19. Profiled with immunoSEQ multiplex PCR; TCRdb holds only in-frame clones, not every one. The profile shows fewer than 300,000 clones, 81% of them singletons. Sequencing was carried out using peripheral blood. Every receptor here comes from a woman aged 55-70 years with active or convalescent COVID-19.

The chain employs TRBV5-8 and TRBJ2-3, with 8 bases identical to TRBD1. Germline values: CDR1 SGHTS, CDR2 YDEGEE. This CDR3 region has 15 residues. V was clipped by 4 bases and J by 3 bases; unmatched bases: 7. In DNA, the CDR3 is TGTGCCAGCAGCCGCGGACAGGGCTGGACAGATACGCAGTATTTT. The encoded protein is CASSRGQGWTDTQYF. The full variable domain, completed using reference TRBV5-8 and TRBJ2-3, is EAGVTQSPTHLIKTRGQQATLRCSPISGHTSVYWYQQALGLGLQFLLWYDEGEERNRGNFPPRFSGRQFPNYSSELNVNALELEDSALYLCASSRGQGWTDTQYFGPGTRLTVL.

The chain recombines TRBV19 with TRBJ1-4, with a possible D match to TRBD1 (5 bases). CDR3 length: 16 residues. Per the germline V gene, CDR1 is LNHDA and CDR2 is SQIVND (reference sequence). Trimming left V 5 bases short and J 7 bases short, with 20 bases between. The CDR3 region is CASSDSGGNIGEKLFF. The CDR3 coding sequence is TGTGCCAGTAGTGATAGCGGGGGAAATATTGGTGAAAAACTGTTTTTT.

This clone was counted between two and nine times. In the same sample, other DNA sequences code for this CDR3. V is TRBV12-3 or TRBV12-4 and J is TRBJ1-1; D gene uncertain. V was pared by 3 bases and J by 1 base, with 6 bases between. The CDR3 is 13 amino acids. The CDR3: CASSLGPNTEAFF. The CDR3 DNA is TGTGCCAGCAGTTTGGGCCCGAACACTGAAGCTTTCTTT.

The CDR3 spells CASSPGGRGTYNEQFF. CDR3 bases: TGTGCCAGCAGCCCAGGGGGCCGGGGGACCTACAATGAGCAGTTCTTC. The chain carries TRBV9 and TRBJ2-1; 8 bases fit TRBD1. This CDR3 has 16 amino acids. V was clipped by 4 bases and J by 2 bases; unmatched bases: 8. The germline V gene encodes CDR1 SGDLS and CDR2 YYNGEE.

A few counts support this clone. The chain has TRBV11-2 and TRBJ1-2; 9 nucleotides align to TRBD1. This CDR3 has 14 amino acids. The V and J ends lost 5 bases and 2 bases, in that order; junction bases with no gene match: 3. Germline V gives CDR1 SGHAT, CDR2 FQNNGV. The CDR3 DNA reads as TGTGCCAGCAGCCCCGGACAGGGGAACTATGGCTACACCTTC. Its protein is CASSPGQGNYGYTF.

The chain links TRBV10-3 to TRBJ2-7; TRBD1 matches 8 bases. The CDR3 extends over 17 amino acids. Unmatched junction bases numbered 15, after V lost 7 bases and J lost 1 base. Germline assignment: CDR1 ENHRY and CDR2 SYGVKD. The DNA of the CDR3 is TGTGCCATCACTCTAACGACTTCCGGGACAGGATCCTACGAGCAGTACTTC. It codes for CAITLTTSGTGSYEQYF.

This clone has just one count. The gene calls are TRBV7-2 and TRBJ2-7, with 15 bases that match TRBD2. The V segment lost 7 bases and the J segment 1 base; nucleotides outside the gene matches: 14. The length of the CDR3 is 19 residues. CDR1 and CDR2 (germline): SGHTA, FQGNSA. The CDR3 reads CASTARLGLAGGFSYEQYF. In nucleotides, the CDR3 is TGTGCCAGCACCGCCCGCCTGGGACTAGCGGGGGGCTTTTCCTACGAGCAGTACTTC.

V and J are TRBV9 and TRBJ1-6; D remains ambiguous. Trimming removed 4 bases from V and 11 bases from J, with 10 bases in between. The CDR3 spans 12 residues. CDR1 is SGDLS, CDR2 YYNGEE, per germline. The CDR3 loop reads CASSPSDPPLHF. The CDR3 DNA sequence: TGTGCCAGCAGCCCTAGTGACCCACCCCTCCACTTT.

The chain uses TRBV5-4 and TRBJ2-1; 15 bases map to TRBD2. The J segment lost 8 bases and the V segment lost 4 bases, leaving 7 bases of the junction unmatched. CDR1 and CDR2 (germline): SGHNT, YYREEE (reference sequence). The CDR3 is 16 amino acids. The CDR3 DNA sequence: TGTGCCAGCAGCAGGACTAGCGGGGGGGTGATCGATGAGCAGTTCTTC. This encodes CASSRTSGGVIDEQFF.

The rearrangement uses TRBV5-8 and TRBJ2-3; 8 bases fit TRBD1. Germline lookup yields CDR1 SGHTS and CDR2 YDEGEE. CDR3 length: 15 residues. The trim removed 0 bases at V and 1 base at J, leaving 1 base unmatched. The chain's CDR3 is CASSLGRGRTDTQYF. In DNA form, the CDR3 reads TGTGCCAGCAGCTTGGGCAGGGGGCGCACAGATACGCAGTATTTT. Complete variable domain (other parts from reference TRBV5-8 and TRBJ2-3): EAGVTQSPTHLIKTRGQQATLRCSPISGHTSVYWYQQALGLGLQFLLWYDEGEERNRGNFPPRFSGRQFPNYSSELNVNALELEDSALYLCASSLGRGRTDTQYFGPGTRLTVL.

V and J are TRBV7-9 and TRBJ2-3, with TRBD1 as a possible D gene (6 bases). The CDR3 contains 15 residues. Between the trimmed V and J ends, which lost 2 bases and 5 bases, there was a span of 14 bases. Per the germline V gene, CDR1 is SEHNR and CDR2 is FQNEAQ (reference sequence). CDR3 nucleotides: TGTGCCAGCAGCTTAACCAGACAGGTTCAAGATACGCAGTATTTT. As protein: CASSLTRQVQDTQYF.

CDR3 sequence (DNA): TGCGCCAGCAGCCAAGTTCCAAGGGCCCTAGGAGGCTATGGCTACACCTTC. Its translation: CASSQVPRALGGYGYTF. The V call is TRBV4-1, the J call TRBJ1-2; D gene uncertain. The CDR3 extends over 17 amino acids. Trimming pared 1 base from V and 4 bases from J, leaving 19 bases between. Germline-derived CDR1 and CDR2 are MGHRA and YSYEKL.

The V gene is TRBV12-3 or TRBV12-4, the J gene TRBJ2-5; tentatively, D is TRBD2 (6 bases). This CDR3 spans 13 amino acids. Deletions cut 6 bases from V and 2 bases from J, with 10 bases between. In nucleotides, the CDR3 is TGTGCCAGCAGACGGGACTGGCAAGAGACCCAGTACTTC. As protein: CASRRDWQETQYF.

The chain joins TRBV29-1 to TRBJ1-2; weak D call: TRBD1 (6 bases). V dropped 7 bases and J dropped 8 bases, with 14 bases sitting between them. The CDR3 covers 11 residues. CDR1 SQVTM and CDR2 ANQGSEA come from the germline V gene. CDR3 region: CSAHQTGGYTF. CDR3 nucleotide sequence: TGCAGCGCCCATCAAACAGGGGGCTACACCTTC. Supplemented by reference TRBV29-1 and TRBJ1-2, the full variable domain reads SAVISQKPSRDICQRGTSLTIQCQVDSQVTMMFWYRQQPGQSLTLIATANQGSEATYESGFVIDKFPISRPNLTFSTLTVSNMSPEDSSIYLCSAHQTGGYTFGSGTRLTVV.

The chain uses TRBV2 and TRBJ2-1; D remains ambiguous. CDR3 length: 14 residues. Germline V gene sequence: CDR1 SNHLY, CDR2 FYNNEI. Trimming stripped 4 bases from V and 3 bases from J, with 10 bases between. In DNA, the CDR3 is TGTGCCAGCAGTGGGGCAGTGATCTACAATGAGCAGTTCTTC. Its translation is CASSGAVIYNEQFF. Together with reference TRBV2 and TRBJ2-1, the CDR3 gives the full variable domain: EPEVTQTPSHQVTQMGQEVILRCVPISNHLYFYWYRQILGQKVEFLVSFYNNEISEKSEIFDDQFSVERPDGSNFTLKIRSTKLEDSAMYFCASSGAVIYNEQFFGPGTRLTVL.

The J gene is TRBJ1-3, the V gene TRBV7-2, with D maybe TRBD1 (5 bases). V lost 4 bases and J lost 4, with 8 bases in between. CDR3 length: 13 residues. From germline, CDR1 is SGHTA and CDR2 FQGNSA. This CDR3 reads CASSSRTGNTIYF. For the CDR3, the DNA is TGTGCCAGCAGCTCTCGGACAGGAAACACCATATATTTT.

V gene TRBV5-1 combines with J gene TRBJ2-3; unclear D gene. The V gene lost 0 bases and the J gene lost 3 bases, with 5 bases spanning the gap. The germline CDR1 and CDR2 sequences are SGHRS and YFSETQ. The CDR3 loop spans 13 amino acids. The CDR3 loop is CASSLAGTDTQYF. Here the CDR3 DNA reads TGCGCCAGCAGCTTGGCCGGTACAGATACGCAGTATTTT.

The CDR3 here is CASSLEGGSAEQYF. The CDR3 nucleotides read TGTGCCAGCAGTTTGGAAGGGGGTTCGGCCGAGCAGTACTTC. The genes are TRBV6-4 and TRBJ2-7, with a possible D match to TRBD1 (6 bases). This CDR3 is 14 amino acids long. Looked up from germline, CDR1 is MRHNA and CDR2 is SNTAGT. Trimming took off 5 bases at V and 6 bases at J, with 17 bases between the two ends.

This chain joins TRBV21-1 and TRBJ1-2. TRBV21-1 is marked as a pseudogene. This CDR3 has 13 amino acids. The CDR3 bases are TGTGCCAGCAGCGCGTTTAGCGGGAGGGGCTACACCTTC. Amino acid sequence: CASSAFSGRGYTF.

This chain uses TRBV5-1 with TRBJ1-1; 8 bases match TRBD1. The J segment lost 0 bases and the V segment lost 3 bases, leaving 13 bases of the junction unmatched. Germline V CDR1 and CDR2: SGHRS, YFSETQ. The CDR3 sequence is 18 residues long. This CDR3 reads CASSSGITGGAMNTEAFF. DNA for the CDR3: TGCGCCAGCAGCTCTGGTATCACAGGGGGGGCCATGAACACTGAAGCTTTCTTT. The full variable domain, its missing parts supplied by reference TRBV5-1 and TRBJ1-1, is KAGVTQTPRYLIKTRGQQVTLSCSPISGHRSVSWYQQTPGQGLQFLFEYFSETQRNKGNFPGRFSGRQFSNSRSEMNVSTLELGDSALYLCASSSGITGGAMNTEAFFGQGTRLTVV.

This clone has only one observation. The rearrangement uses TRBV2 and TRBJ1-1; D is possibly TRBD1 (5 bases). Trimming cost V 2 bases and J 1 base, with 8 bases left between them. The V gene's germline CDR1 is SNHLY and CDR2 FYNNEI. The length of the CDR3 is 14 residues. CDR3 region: CASSELGGNTEAFF. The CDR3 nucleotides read TGTGCCAGCAGTGAATTGGGGGGGAACACTGAAGCTTTCTTT.

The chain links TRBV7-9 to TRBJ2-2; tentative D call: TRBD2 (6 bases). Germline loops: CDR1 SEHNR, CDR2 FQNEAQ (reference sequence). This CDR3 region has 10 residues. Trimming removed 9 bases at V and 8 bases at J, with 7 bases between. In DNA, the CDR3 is TGTGCCAGAGGGACTGGGGAGCTGTTTTTT. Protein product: CARGTGELFF.

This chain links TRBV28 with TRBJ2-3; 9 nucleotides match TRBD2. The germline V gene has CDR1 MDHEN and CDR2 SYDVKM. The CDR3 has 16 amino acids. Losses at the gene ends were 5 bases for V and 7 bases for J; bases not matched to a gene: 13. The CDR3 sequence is CASSAPSRGGKYTQYF. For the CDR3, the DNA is TGTGCCAGCAGTGCCCCCTCGCGGGGGGGTAAATATACGCAGTATTTT.

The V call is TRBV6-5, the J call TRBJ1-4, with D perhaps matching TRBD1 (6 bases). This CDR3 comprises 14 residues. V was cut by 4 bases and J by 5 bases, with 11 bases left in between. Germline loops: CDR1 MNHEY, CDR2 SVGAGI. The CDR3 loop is CASSFLQGNEKLFF. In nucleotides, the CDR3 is TGTGCCAGCAGTTTCCTACAGGGAAATGAAAAACTGTTTTTT.

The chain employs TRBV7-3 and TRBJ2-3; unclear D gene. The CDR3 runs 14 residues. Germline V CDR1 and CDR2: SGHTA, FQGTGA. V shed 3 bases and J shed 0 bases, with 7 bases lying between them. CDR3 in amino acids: CASSFSSSTDTQYF. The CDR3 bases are TGTGCCAGCAGCTTTAGTTCTAGCACAGATACGCAGTATTTT. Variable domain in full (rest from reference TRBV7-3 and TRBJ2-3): GAGVSQTPSNKVTEKGKYVELRCDPISGHTALYWYRQSLGQGPEFLIYFQGTGAADDSGLPNDRFFAVRPEGSVSTLKIQRTERGDSAVYLCASSFSSSTDTQYFGPGTRLTVL.

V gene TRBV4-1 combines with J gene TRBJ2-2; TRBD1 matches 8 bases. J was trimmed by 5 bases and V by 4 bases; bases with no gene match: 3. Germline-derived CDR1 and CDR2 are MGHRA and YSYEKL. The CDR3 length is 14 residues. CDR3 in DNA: TGCGCCAGCAGCCTTAGACAGGGGACCGGGGAGCTGTTTTTT. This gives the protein CASSLRQGTGELFF.

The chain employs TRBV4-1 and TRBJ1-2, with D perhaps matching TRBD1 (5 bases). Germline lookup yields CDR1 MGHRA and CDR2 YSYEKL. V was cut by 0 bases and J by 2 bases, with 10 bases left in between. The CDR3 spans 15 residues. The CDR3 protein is CASSQEGAINYGYTF. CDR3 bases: TGCGCCAGCAGCCAAGAAGGGGCGATCAACTATGGCTACACCTTC.

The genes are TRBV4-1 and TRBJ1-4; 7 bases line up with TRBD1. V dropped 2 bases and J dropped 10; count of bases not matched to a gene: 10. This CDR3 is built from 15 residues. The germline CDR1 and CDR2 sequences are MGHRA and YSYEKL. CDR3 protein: CASSQFSQGGRKLFF. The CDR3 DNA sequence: TGCGCCAGCAGCCAATTTTCCCAGGGGGGTCGAAAACTGTTTTTT.